The text below deals with one TCR beta chain. The CDR3 is 11 amino acids. Trimming cost V 6 bases and J 6 bases, with 12 bases left between them. CDR1 is DFQATT, CDR2 SNEGSKA, per germline (reference sequence). This record belongs to a study of cytomegalovirus exposure and HLA in healthy donors. Amplification used 60 Vbeta primers and 13 Jbeta primers. The table came from immunoSEQ multiplex PCR; TCRdb's copy has only in-frame clones and leaves some out. The table has 90,000 or so clones, roughly four fifths seen once. This TCR was recovered from a man aged 45 to 65 in good health and CMV-seronegative. The genes are TRBV20-1 and TRBJ2-7, with no clear D. Sequencing was carried out using PBMCs. In DNA, the CDR3 is TGCAGTGCACCCCTAGGCAGCGAGCAGTACTTC. Translation gives CSAPLGSEQYF.